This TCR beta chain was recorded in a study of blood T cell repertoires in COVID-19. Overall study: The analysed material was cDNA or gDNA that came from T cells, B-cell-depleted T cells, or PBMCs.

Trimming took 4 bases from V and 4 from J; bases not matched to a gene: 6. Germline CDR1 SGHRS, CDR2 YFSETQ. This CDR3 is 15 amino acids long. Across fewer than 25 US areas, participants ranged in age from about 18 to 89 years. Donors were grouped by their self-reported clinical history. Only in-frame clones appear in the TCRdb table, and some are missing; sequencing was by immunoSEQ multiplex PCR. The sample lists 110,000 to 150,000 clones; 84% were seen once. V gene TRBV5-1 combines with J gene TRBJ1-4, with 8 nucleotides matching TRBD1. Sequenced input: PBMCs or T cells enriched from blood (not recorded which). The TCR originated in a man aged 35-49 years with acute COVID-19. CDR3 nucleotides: TGCGCCAGCAGCCTTCGACAGGGGAATAATGAAAAACTGTTTTTT. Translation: CASSLRQGNNEKLFF.